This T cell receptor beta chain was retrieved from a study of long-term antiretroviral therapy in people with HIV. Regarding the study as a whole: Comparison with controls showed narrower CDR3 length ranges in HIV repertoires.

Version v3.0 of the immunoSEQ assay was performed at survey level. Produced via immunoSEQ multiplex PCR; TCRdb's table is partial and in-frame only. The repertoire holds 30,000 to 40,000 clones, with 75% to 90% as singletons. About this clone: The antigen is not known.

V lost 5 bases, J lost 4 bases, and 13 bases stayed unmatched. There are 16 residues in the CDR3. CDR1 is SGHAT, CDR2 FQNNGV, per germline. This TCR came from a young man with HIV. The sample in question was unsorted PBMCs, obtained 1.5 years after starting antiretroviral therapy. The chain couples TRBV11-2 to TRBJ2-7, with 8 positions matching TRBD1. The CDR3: CASSPRGRDPPYEQYF. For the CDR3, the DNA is TGTGCCAGCAGCCCCAGGGGGCGGGATCCGCCTTACGAGCAGTACTTC.